This record looks at one T cell receptor (beta chain) sequence and its context. It lacks a known antigen. It has no much larger one-base neighbor in the sample; base qualities were not kept. These data belong to a study of blood T cell repertoires in COVID-19 (dated by TCRdb to about 2020). With regard to the full study: Collaborator samples came from the United States, Italy and Spain and covered acute and convalescent phases of COVID-19. The material from the prospective study consisted of cDNA or gDNA derived from T cells, B-cell-depleted T cells, or PBMCs. Subjects who had been exposed to COVID-19, were actively infected with it, or had recovered from it provided the deeply sampled blood TCRbeta repertoires that made up the dataset. The repertoires were released in a freely available public database intended as a resource for research on the immune response to SARS-CoV-2. The samples were drawn from two sources: the first 160 participants of the ongoing ImmuneRACE study, and 1,254 subjects contributed by 6 global collaborators. Nearly every sample came with metadata listing a de-identified subject ID, COVID-19 status, age in years and sex. HLA class I and class II types, where available, came from metadata supplied by the sample provider rather than from assay-based typing. The paper as a whole reports these results and caveats: The quantity of clinical and demographic metadata differed by source and by participant and was supplied without curation.

The germline V gene encodes CDR1 SGDLS and CDR2 YYNGEE. From cysteine to phenylalanine, the CDR3 is 15 amino acids long. Of the read, only the CDR3 DNA is kept; its 45 bases are in frame from base 1. The V and J ends are trimmed by 0 bases and 4 bases, leaving 13 bases between them. A second Seattle source provided samples from volunteer blood donors who had recovered from COVID-19. Whole blood was collected in K2EDTA tubes by collaborating institutions according to the institutions' own protocols. For TCRbeta analysis, collaborators shipped samples as frozen whole blood, isolated PBMCs, or DNA extracted from either of those sample types. TCRbeta CDR3 regions were amplified from genomic DNA using the immunoSEQ Assay, a bias-controlled multiplex PCR. Per the authors' processing: The number of nucleated cells in each sample was estimated by amplification of reference gene primers within the assay. To quantify the absolute abundance of each unique TCRbeta CDR3 rearrangement, sequence reads were collapsed and filtered. Productive Simpson clonality was computed per sample as the square root of Simpson's diversity index over productive rearrangements. Held by TCRdb, this immuneACCESS table contains in-frame sequences only and omits some clones. Under half of the omission traces to an unresolved V gene where checked; the cause of the rest is unknown. V, J and clone size derive from that table, while D and trimming were established from the DNA sequence. The sample includes about 300,000 clones, with roughly 90% observed a single time. Under 7.5% of the sample is held by the ten biggest clonotypes.

The sequence came from a man between 18 and 35 years old who had recovered from COVID-19. The chain was built from TRBV9 and TRBJ1-2; matching of 6 bases hints at TRBD1 as the D gene. Sequencing was carried out using peripheral blood. At the DNA level, the sequence is TGTGCCAGCAGCGTAGACGGGGGGCGCGGCTATGGCTACACCTTC. This codes for CASSVDGGRGYGYTF.